A single sample is the source of the 25 T cell receptor beta chains below, sequenced in a study of identifying expanded T cells in peripheral blood. The method was immunoSEQ multiplex PCR; TCRdb's version includes in-frame clones alone and lacks a portion of them. The sample holds some 100,000 clones, roughly nine tenths seen once. The sample taken for sequencing was blood. All receptors come from a person aged 18 to 70 in good health.

The chain combines TRBV27 with TRBJ1-2; D is unresolved. Between the trimmed V and J ends, which lost 8 bases and 4 bases, there was a span of 17 bases. The CDR3 totals 14 residues. Germline values: CDR1 MNHEY, CDR2 SMNVEV (reference sequence). The CDR3 coding sequence is TGTGCCAGCGGAGTTTACGGGCTCGTCTATGGCTACACCTTC. Translating gives CASGVYGLVYGYTF.

The chain couples TRBV19 to TRBJ1-5, with 8 bases fitting TRBD1. J was trimmed by 7 bases and V by 6 bases; bases with no gene match: 5. This CDR3 is 13 amino acids long. Germline V lookup: CDR1 LNHDA, CDR2 SQIVND (reference sequence). DNA of the CDR3: TGTGCCAGTAGAGGACAGGGTGACCAGCCCCAGCATTTT. Translating it yields CASRGQGDQPQHF.

The rearrangement uses TRBV13 and TRBJ2-3; D is uncertain. CDR1 is PRHDT, CDR2 FYEKMQ, per germline (reference sequence). This CDR3 region has 12 residues. The V and J ends lost 4 bases and 1 base respectively, with 3 bases between them. This CDR3 is CASSSRTDTQYF. In DNA form, the CDR3 reads TGTGCCAGCAGCTCCCGCACAGATACGCAGTATTTT.

The chain employs TRBV2 and TRBJ1-5; the D gene is possibly TRBD1 (5 bases). The germline V gene encodes CDR1 SNHLY and CDR2 FYNNEI. V gave up 4 bases and J gave up 2 bases, with 21 bases separating them. This CDR3 has 18 amino acids. CDR3 amino acids: CASSAGRQLQPGNQPQHF. CDR3 coding DNA: TGTGCCAGCAGTGCCGGACGACAGCTACAGCCGGGCAATCAGCCCCAGCATTTT.

The chain couples TRBV6-5 to TRBJ1-2; D is ambiguous. Per germline, CDR1 MNHEY and CDR2 SVGAGI. This CDR3 has 14 amino acids. V dropped 0 bases and J dropped 5 bases, with 10 bases sitting between them. The CDR3 reads CASSYSSGWYGYTF. The DNA for the CDR3 is TGTGCCAGCAGTTACTCGTCGGGGTGGTATGGCTACACCTTC.

CDR3 nucleotides: TGCGCCAGCAGCTCCAGCTTCGACAGCAGAGACACCATATATTTT. It is translated as CASSSSFDSRDTIYF. V usage is TRBV5-1 and J usage is TRBJ1-3; maybe TRBD1 (5 bases). The ends were cut back, 3 bases at V and 8 bases at J, with 18 bases in the middle. From germline, CDR1 is SGHRS and CDR2 YFSETQ. CDR3 length: 15 residues. Using reference TRBV5-1 and TRBJ1-3 for the parts outside the CDR3, the full variable domain is KAGVTQTPRYLIKTRGQQVTLSCSPISGHRSVSWYQQTPGQGLQFLFEYFSETQRNKGNFPGRFSGRQFSNSRSEMNVSTLELGDSALYLCASSSSFDSRDTIYFGEGSWLTVV.

The CDR3 nucleotides read TGCGCCAGCAATCGGGTCGTCGGGGGGGGCCAAGATACGCAGTATTTT. This codes for CASNRVVGGGQDTQYF. This sequence joins TRBV4-3 and TRBJ2-3; 8 bases fit TRBD2. The CDR3 totals 16 residues. Germline V CDR1 and CDR2: LGHNA, YSLEER. With V trimmed by 7 bases and J by 5 bases, 14 bases remained unmatched.

The chain has TRBV6-5 and TRBJ2-4; 8 nucleotides line up with TRBD1. V lost 6 bases and J lost 7; bases outside the gene matches: 8. The CDR3 is made up of 14 amino acids. Germline V gene sequence: CDR1 MNHEY, CDR2 SVGAGI. DNA of the CDR3: TGTGCCAGCAGGGACCCAGGGGGCGCGAACATTCAGTACTTC. The encoded protein is CASRDPGGANIQYF.

The rearrangement joins TRBV5-1 to TRBJ1-2; tentatively, D is TRBD1 (5 bases). Germline V gene sequence: CDR1 SGHRS, CDR2 YFSETQ. This CDR3 contains 13 residues. With 0 bases removed from V and 4 bases from J, the gap between germline ends came to 7 bases. The CDR3 nucleotides read TGCGCCAGCAGCTTGGCCGGGACCTATGGCTACACCTTC. Encoded protein: CASSLAGTYGYTF.

This sequence joins TRBV18 and TRBJ2-3; D is unclear. The CDR3 has 13 residues. The germline V gene has CDR1 KGHSH and CDR2 LQKENI. Trimming pared 2 bases from V and 6 bases from J, leaving 9 bases between. The CDR3 DNA follows: TGTGCCAGCTCACCAACGGTGGGGGATACGCAGTATTTT. The encoded protein is CASSPTVGDTQYF.

The CDR3 spells CASSIRGGSSYEQYF. CDR3 bases: TGTGCCAGTAGTATTAGAGGAGGGAGCTCCTACGAGCAGTACTTC. This chain connects TRBV19 to TRBJ2-7; D may be TRBD2 (6 bases). This CDR3 comprises 15 residues. Germline CDR1 reads LNHDA; CDR2 reads SQIVND (reference sequence). Trimming removed 3 bases at V and 0 bases at J, with 12 bases between.

The V and J genes are TRBV7-2 and TRBJ2-1; 8 bases align to TRBD2. Germline V CDR1 and CDR2: SGHTA, FQGNSA. Trimming took 5 bases from V and 10 from J; bases not matched to a gene: 1. The CDR3 length is 11 residues. The CDR3 DNA reads as TGTGCCAGCAGCCGCGGGGGGGAGCAGTTCTTC. Translation gives CASSRGGEQFF.

Here the CDR3 DNA reads TGTGCCAGCAGGGACCTATACAGGGGGTTGAGGAACCGAAGCGAAGTAACACTGACAGCTTTCTTT. Translating gives CASRDLYRGLRNRSEVTLTAFF. This chain connects TRBV6-4 to TRBJ1-1, with 8 nucleotides matching TRBD1. Germline lookup yields CDR1 MRHNA and CDR2 SNTAGT. V shed 6 bases and J 10 bases; nucleotides not matched to a gene: 37. The CDR3 has 22 amino acids.

This chain connects TRBV20-1 to TRBJ1-1, with 7 bases aligning to TRBD1. V lost 6 bases and J lost 12; bases outside the gene matches: 10. The CDR3 is 11 residues long. Germline loops: CDR1 DFQATT, CDR2 SNEGSKA (reference sequence). The CDR3 DNA follows: TGCAGTGCAAGCCCCCAGGGGGTTCCTTTCTTT. Residues: CSASPQGVPFF.

This clone was seen only once. The CDR3 coding sequence is TGTGCCAGCTCACCAGGGACAGGTCTGACGAACATGGAAGCTTTCTTT. Translation gives CASSPGTGLTNMEAFF. This chain joins TRBV18 and TRBJ1-1, with 8 bases that match TRBD1. The CDR3 covers 16 residues. Germline V gives CDR1 KGHSH, CDR2 LQKENI. V gave up 2 bases and J gave up 8 bases; unmatched junction bases: 13.

This clone was found once. This sequence joins TRBV19 and TRBJ2-7; 9 bases align to TRBD1. The trim removed 2 bases at V and 2 bases at J, leaving 4 bases unmatched. Germline CDR1 is LNHDA and CDR2 is SQIVND (reference sequence). This CDR3 is built from 15 residues. This CDR3 is CASSILRQGAYEQYF. Written as DNA, the CDR3 is TGTGCCAGTAGTATACTCAGACAGGGGGCCTACGAGCAGTACTTC.

The V and J genes are TRBV27 and TRBJ2-7; 9 positions agree with TRBD1. Per the germline V gene, CDR1 is MNHEY and CDR2 is SMNVEV (reference sequence). This CDR3 is 15 amino acids long. V lost 5 bases and J lost 3; bases outside the gene matches: 8. The chain's CDR3 is CASSARDRALYEQYF. The CDR3 DNA follows: TGTGCCAGCAGTGCCCGGGACAGGGCCCTCTACGAGCAGTACTTC.

This clone was seen only once. V gene TRBV7-2 combines with J gene TRBJ2-7; D uncertain. The CDR3 spans 14 residues. The V end was cut by 7 bases, the J end by 6 bases, with 19 bases between. In germline, CDR1 is SGHTA, CDR2 FQGNSA. CDR3: CASTPTTSFREQYF. The DNA for the CDR3 is TGTGCCAGCACCCCGACAACCTCCTTTCGCGAGCAGTACTTC. Full variable domain (remainder filled in from reference TRBV7-2 and TRBJ2-7): GAGVSQSPSNKVTEKGKDVELRCDPISGHTALYWYRQSLGQGLEFLIYFQGNSAPDKSGLPSDRFSAERTGGSVSTLTIQRTQQEDSAVYLCASTPTTSFREQYFGPGTRLTVT.

The table lists this clone with a few counts. V and J are TRBV11-2 and TRBJ1-2; possibly TRBD1 for D (5 bases). Per the germline V gene, CDR1 is SGHAT and CDR2 is FQNNGV. The V end was cut by 1 base, the J end by 4 bases, with 7 bases between. The CDR3 spans 13 residues. The CDR3 protein is CASSLGGPYGYTF. The CDR3 DNA reads TGTGCCAGCAGCTTAGGGGGACCCTATGGCTACACCTTC.

This clone was seen more than once but under ten times. This chain joins TRBV18 and TRBJ2-1; 7 bases are a match to TRBD1. J lost 8 bases, V lost 0 bases, and 7 bases had no gene match. CDR1 is KGHSH and CDR2 is LQKENI in the germline V gene. The CDR3 sequence is 15 residues long. CDR3 sequence (DNA): TGTGCCAGCTCACCACCGGGACAGAGGGTGGATGAGCAGTTCTTC. It translates to CASSPPGQRVDEQFF.

The chain combines TRBV5-1 with TRBJ1-2; D might be TRBD1 (6 bases). Trimming removed 0 bases from V and 5 bases from J, with 11 bases in between. From germline, CDR1 is SGHRS and CDR2 YFSETQ. The CDR3 sequence is 14 residues long. The CDR3 bases are TGCGCCAGCAGCTTGGGACAGGTTCATTATGGCTACACCTTC. Translating gives CASSLGQVHYGYTF.

V usage is TRBV4-3 and J usage is TRBJ1-1; maybe TRBD1 (6 bases). Germline assignment: CDR1 LGHNA and CDR2 YSLEER. V was cut by 3 bases and J by 1 base, with 9 bases left in between. The CDR3 is 14 amino acids. CDR3: CASSQGRGNTEAFF. The DNA for the CDR3 is TGCGCCAGCAGCCAGGGCAGGGGGAACACTGAAGCTTTCTTT.

The chain combines TRBV6-5 with TRBJ1-1; D possibly corresponds to TRBD1 (6 bases). The CDR3 loop spans 13 amino acids. Germline assignment: CDR1 MNHEY and CDR2 SVGAGI. The V end lost 6 bases, the J end lost 1 base, and 9 bases lay between the germline ends. The CDR3 region is CASRVQGNTEAFF. CDR3 sequence (DNA): TGTGCCAGCAGAGTACAGGGGAACACTGAAGCTTTCTTT.

The V call is TRBV27, the J call TRBJ2-6; possibly TRBD1 or TRBD2 for D (5 bases each). The CDR3 runs to 14 residues. The V gene's germline CDR1 is MNHEY and CDR2 SMNVEV (reference sequence). Trimming cost V 8 bases and J 1 base, with 9 bases left between them. The CDR3 nucleotides are TGTGCCAGCCCCAGGGAGTCTGGGGCCAACGTCCTGACTTTC. The encoded protein is CASPRESGANVLTF.

The V and J genes are TRBV10-3 and TRBJ2-1, with 10 bases that match TRBD2. There are 15 residues in the CDR3. Germline V CDR1 and CDR2: ENHRY, SYGVKD. The trim removed 2 bases at V and 6 bases at J, leaving 4 bases unmatched. The CDR3 coding sequence is TGTGCCATCAGTGAGCAGACTAGCGGGTCCAATGAGCAGTTCTTC. It yields the protein CAISEQTSGSNEQFF.